The following is a TCR beta chain sequence with its context. The sample originates from a study of T-cell reconstitution after alpha-beta-depleted transplantation in children. The trim removed 5 bases at V and 11 bases at J, leaving 10 bases unmatched. The CDR3 runs to 15 residues. CDR1 and CDR2 from the germline V gene are SGHAT and FQDESV (reference sequence). Unique molecular identifiers were used in preparing the TCRbeta library. TCRdb passed the PCR reads through MiXCR, listing each CDR3 protein once. The data hold some 500,000 distinct CDR3 sequences, with approximately 29% observed a single time.

This receptor was taken from a human donor who donated a stem cell graft to a child with aplastic anemia. This material consisted of PBMCs from the stem cell graft donor, taken from the stem cell graft. J is TRBJ2-3 and V is TRBV11-1; 13 positions agree with TRBD2. The CDR3 nucleotides are TGTGCCAGCAGCGAGGCGACTAGCGGGAGGAACGAGCAGTATTTT. The encoded protein is CASSEATSGRNEQYF. Full variable domain (missing parts from reference TRBV11-1 and TRBJ2-3): EAEVAQSPRYKITEKSQAVAFWCDPISGHATLYWYRQILGQGPELLVQFQDESVVDDSQLPKDRFSAERLKGVDSTLKIQPAELGDSAMYLCASSEATSGRNEQYFGPGTRLTVL.